This TCR beta chain was found in a study of regulatory T cells in long-lasting Graves disease. On the study more broadly: Antithyroid drug use was under 3 months in newly diagnosed Graves' patients.

Comment on this clonotype: The antigen is undetermined.

Time point specified: newly diagnosed GD, antithyroid drugs for less than 3 months. RNA extracted from PBMCs served as the sequencing template. General study points: The persistent group shared around 2,700 public clonotypes, more than the roughly 970 shared by new patients.

CDR3 regions were amplified by Arm-PCR using iRepertoire HTBI primers to build TCR beta libraries. TCRdb re-analysed the multiplex PCR reads in MiXCR, keeping a single row per CDR3 protein. Here the sample spans some 340,000 distinct CDR3 sequences, approximately 12% being singletons. Germline V gene data show CDR1 as DFQATT and CDR2 as SNEGSKA (reference sequence). V lost 6 bases, J lost 7 bases, and 13 bases lay in between. CDR3 length: 12 residues. In addition, the sample was reused for a study of T cells in Graves' hyperthyroidism and ophthalmopathy. As reported in that work: Graves' hyperthyroidism was deemed stable absent ophthalmopathy progression within 18 months. RT-PCR in the first round (using the HTBI primer set) targeted the TCR CDR3.

The chain links TRBV20-1 to TRBJ2-1; no reliable D call. This sequence originates from a woman aged 18-29 years with Graves disease. Source: peripheral blood mononuclear cells (PBMCs), taken at new diagnosis, from a patient treated with antithyroid drugs. CDR3 sequence: CSALRSRNEQFF. CDR3 nucleotides: TGCAGTGCCCTCAGGTCCCGTAATGAGCAGTTCTTC.